The 9 T cell receptor beta chains reported below all come from one sample, sequenced in a study of cytomegalovirus exposure and HLA in healthy donors (dated by TCRdb to the late 2010s). Libraries were prepared through the immunoSEQ multiplex PCR assay. A mixture of 60 forward primers for TCR Vbeta segments and 13 reverse primers for TCR Jbeta segments was used in the multiplex PCR. TCRdb provides this immuneACCESS table in a form limited to in-frame rearrangements. Some clones are lacking; in checked studies, under half of them reflect an unresolved V gene, and why the rest are absent is not known. Within this sample are 150,000 to 200,000 clones, with roughly 83% of them counted one time only. The ten most abundant clones make up 0.25% to 0.3% of the sample. What was sequenced was PBMCs. Receptors originate from a boy younger than 18 in good health and CMV-seronegative.

The genes are TRBV5-1 and TRBJ1-5; 7 nucleotides match TRBD1. The CDR3 totals 15 residues. J gave up 2 bases and V 0 bases, and 2 bases lay outside the gene matches. Germline V gene data show CDR1 as SGHRS and CDR2 as YFSETQ. The CDR3 here is CASSLETGRNQPQHF. The CDR3 region has the DNA TGCGCCAGCAGCTTGGAGACAGGGCGCAATCAGCCCCAGCATTTT. Drawing the rest from reference TRBV5-1 and TRBJ1-5, the complete variable domain is KAGVTQTPRYLIKTRGQQVTLSCSPISGHRSVSWYQQTPGQGLQFLFEYFSETQRNKGNFPGRFSGRQFSNSRSEMNVSTLELGDSALYLCASSLETGRNQPQHFGDGTRLSIL.

About this clone: Other DNA sequences in the sample encode the same CDR3. This chain links TRBV27 with TRBJ1-5; 9 positions agree with TRBD1. The germline V gene encodes CDR1 MNHEY and CDR2 SMNVEV (reference sequence). Germline trimming cut 5 bases from V and 6 bases from J; bases unmatched to any gene: 11. The CDR3 has 16 residues. CDR3 region: CASSPEPGQGVQPQHF. The DNA for the CDR3 is TGTGCCAGCAGTCCAGAACCGGGACAGGGTGTTCAGCCCCAGCATTTT.

The gene calls are TRBV7-2 and TRBJ2-7; 9 nucleotides line up with TRBD1. Germline V gives CDR1 SGHTA, CDR2 FQGNSA. The CDR3 is 15 residues long. The V segment lost 2 bases and the J segment 3 bases; nucleotides outside the gene matches: 5. The CDR3 loop is CASSLKSDRGYEQYF. CDR3 sequence (DNA): TGTGCCAGCAGCTTAAAATCGGACAGGGGCTACGAGCAGTACTTC.

The rearrangement uses TRBV7-3 and TRBJ1-1; TRBD1 might be the D (6 bases). Germline values: CDR1 SGHTA, CDR2 FQGTGA. Deletions cut 3 bases from V and 1 base from J, with 9 bases between. This CDR3 is 14 amino acids long. CDR3 amino acids: CASSLLGGNTEAFF. CDR3 DNA: TGTGCCAGCAGCTTGCTAGGGGGGAACACTGAAGCTTTCTTT.

The chain links TRBV30 to TRBJ2-2, with a possible D match to TRBD2 (5 bases). Germline assignment: CDR1 GTSNPN and CDR2 SVGIG (reference sequence). The CDR3 has 12 residues. V dropped 1 base and J dropped 6 bases, with 6 bases sitting between them. CDR3 DNA: TGTGCCTGGAGTGCTAGCCCCGGGGAGCTGTTTTTT. As protein: CAWSASPGELFF.

The chain has TRBV7-2 and TRBJ2-1; 10 positions agree with TRBD2. Trimming cost V 5 bases and J 6 bases; bases outside gene matches: 7. Germline-derived CDR1 and CDR2 are SGHTA and FQGNSA. The length of the CDR3 is 15 residues. CDR3 in DNA: TGTGCCAGCAGCCTTAGCGGGGGGCGATTCAATGAGCAGTTCTTC. Translation gives CASSLSGGRFNEQFF.

The J gene is TRBJ2-1, the V gene TRBV9; 16 bases agree with TRBD2. The CDR3 is 20 amino acids. Germline-derived CDR1 and CDR2 are SGDLS and YYNGEE. V lost 4 bases to trimming and J lost 0 bases; unmatched junction nucleotides: 10. The CDR3, as DNA: TGTGCCAGCAGCTCCAGACAGGGACTAGCGGGGGGGAGCTCCTACAATGAGCAGTTCTTC. It encodes CASSSRQGLAGGSSYNEQFF.

In this sample, this clone turned up once. The chain combines TRBV27 with TRBJ1-1; TRBD1 aligns across 7 bases. Germline CDR1 is MNHEY and CDR2 is SMNVEV (reference sequence). The CDR3 extends over 15 amino acids. V trimming: 5 bases; J trimming: 4 bases; junction bases outside the gene matches: 10. The CDR3 DNA reads as TGTGCCAGCAGTCCCACTACAGGGGTGGTCACTGAAGCTTTCTTT. Translated, it gives CASSPTTGVVTEAFF.

As concerns this clone: One end of the junction fails to match germline, which may point to a read error. The genes are TRBV7-9 and TRBJ1-1; D possibly corresponds to TRBD1 (5 bases). CDR1 is SEHNR and CDR2 is FQNEAQ in the germline V gene (reference sequence). The CDR3 loop spans 12 amino acids. The CDR3 DNA reads TGTTCCAGCAAGAAGGGGATCGGCGAAGCTTTCTTT. This codes for CSSKKGIGEAFF.